This entry concerns a single TCR beta chain. The repertoire was sequenced with immunoSEQ multiplex PCR; TCRdb's copy has only in-frame clones and lacks some. This sample has approximately 390,000 clones, with roughly 86% found just once. The study recruited people aged about 18 to 95 years across about two dozen US areas. In assigning cohorts, the study relied on participant-reported clinical history. This entry comes from a study of blood T cell repertoires in COVID-19. About the study: Sites in the United States, Italy and Spain provided acute and convalescent COVID-19 samples.

CDR3 length equals 17 residues. Trimming took 2 bases from V and 9 from J, leaving 23 bases between them. Germline CDR1 reads LNHDA; CDR2 reads SQIVND (reference sequence). The sample taken for sequencing was PBMCs or T cells enriched from blood (not recorded which). The chain combines TRBV19 with TRBJ2-1, with a tentative D call TRBD1 (6 bases). The TCR originated in a middle-aged woman with acute COVID-19. CDR3 DNA: TGTGCCAGTAGTATAAGGTCTGGGCAGGGGCAAGGCGGTGAGCAGTTCTTC. Protein sequence: CASSIRSGQGQGGEQFF.